Included here is one T cell receptor (beta chain) sequence, with context. V lost 4 bases and J 1 base, leaving 13 bases between the germline ends. The germline V gene encodes CDR1 ENHRY and CDR2 SYGVKD. This CDR3 spans 15 amino acids. Each sample came from a Caucasian adult donor living in Nashville, Tennessee. Partitioning of CD4+ cells yielded a CD45RA+ naive subset and a CD45RA-negative memory subset. Method: immunoSEQ multiplex PCR; TCRdb's copy keeps in-frame clones and lacks some. The sample includes 1,400,000 or so clones, roughly 98.5% of them seen just once. The data originate from a study of shared clonotypes between healthy human individuals. Study details: Per donor, three plates held CD4 naive cells, three held CD4 memory, two held CD8 naive and one held CD8 memory.

The receptor comes from a man aged 25 to 40 in good health. Sequenced: naive CD4+ T cells sorted from blood. Subset in this sample: CD45RA+ positively selected. The gene calls are TRBV10-3 and TRBJ1-1; TRBD1 is a possible D gene (6 bases). DNA for the CDR3: TGTGCCATCAGTGCCTCGGGGGGGCGGAACACTGAAGCTTTCTTT. Its translation is CAISASGGRNTEAFF.